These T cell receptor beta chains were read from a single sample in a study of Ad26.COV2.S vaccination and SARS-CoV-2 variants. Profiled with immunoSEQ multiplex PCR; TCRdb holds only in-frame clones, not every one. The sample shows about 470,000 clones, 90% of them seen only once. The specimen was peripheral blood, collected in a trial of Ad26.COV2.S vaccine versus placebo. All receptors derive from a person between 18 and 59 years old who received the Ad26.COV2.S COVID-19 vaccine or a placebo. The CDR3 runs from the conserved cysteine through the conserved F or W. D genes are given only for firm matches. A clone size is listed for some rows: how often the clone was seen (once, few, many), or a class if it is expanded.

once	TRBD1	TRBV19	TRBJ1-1	TGTGCCAGTAGGGGACAGAAAATCGCAAACACTGAAGCTTTCTTT	CASRGQKIANTEAFF
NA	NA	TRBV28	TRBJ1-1	TGTGCCAGCAGACTCTCCGGGGCCGTTCTGGGAGCTTTCTTT	CASRLSGAVLGAFF
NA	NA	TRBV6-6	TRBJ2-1	TGTGCCAGCAGACCCAGCGCCTACTCCAATGAGCAGTTCTTC	CASRPSAYSNEQFF
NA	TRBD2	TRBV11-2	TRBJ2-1	TGTGCCAGCAGCTCCAGCGGGAGTTCGGGGGTATACAATGAGCAGTTCTTC	CASSSSGSSGVYNEQFF
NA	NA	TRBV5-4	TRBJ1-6	TGTGCCAGCAGTTCCGGTGACTATGGGTCACCCCTCCACTTT	CASSSGDYGSPLHF
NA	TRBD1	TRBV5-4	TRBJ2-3	TGTGCCAGCAGCCCCCGACAGGGTCTAGATACGCAGTATTTT	CASSPRQGLDTQYF
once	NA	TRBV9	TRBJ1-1	TGTGCCAGCAGCCCACGAGGGAGACACGAAGCTTTCTTT	CASSPRGRHEAFF
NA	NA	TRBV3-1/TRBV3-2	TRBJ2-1	TGTGCCAGCAGTGAGGTCGCTATCCTACCCAATGAGCAGTTCTTC	CASSEVAILPNEQFF
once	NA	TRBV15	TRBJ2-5	TGTGCCACCAGCAGGCGGGGAAACCAAGAGACCCAGTACTTC	CATSRRGNQETQYF
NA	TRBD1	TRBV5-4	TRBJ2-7	TGTGCCAGCAGCTTGGGGACAGGGGACGAGCAGTACTTC	CASSLGTGDEQYF
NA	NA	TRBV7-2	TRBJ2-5	TGTGCCAGCAGGCGTAGAGGAGGGTACCAAGAGACCCAGTACTTC	CASRRRGGYQETQYF
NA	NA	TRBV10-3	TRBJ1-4	TGTGCCATCAGTGGCGGGACCACAACTAATGAAAAACTGTTTTTT	CAISGGTTTNEKLFF
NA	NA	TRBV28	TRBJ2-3	TGTGCCAGCAGCACAGGGAGCACAGATACGCAGTATTTT	CASSTGSTDTQYF
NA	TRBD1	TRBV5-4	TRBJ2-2	TGTGCCAGCAGCTTGGAGGGGGCGGAGGAGCTGTTTTTT	CASSLEGAEELFF
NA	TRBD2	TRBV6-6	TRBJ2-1	TGTGCCAGCAGTCCGACTAGCGGTAATCGGGATGAGCAGTTCTTC	CASSPTSGNRDEQFF
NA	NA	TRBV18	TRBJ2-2	TGTGCCAGCTCACTTACTGGGGTCACCGGGGAGCTGTTTTTT	CASSLTGVTGELFF
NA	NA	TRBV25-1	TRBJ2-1	TGTGCCAGCAGTGGAGTAACGGGATTGAACGAGCAGTTCTTC	CASSGVTGLNEQFF
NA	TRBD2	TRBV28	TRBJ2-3	TGTGCCAGCAGTTCCTCTAGCGGGAGGGCCCGAGATACGCAGTATTTT	CASSSSSGRARDTQYF
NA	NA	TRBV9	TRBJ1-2	TGTGCCAGCAGCCCAGACACGGGAACCTATGGCTACACCTTC	CASSPDTGTYGYTF
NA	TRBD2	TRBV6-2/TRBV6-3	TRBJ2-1	TGTGCCAGCAGTTTATGGACTAGCGGTCACCCATACAATGAGCAGTTCTTC	CASSLWTSGHPYNEQFF
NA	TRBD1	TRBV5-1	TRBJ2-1	TGCGCCAGCAGCTTGAGACAGGGGGTCGCCAATGAGCAGTTCTTC	CASSLRQGVANEQFF
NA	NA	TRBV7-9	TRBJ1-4	TGTGCCAGCAGCTTTCGGACGGGGGGTGAAAAACTGTTTTTT	CASSFRTGGEKLFF
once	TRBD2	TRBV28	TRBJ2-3	TGTGCCAGCAGTTTAGTAAAAACCGGGACTAGCGGGACGAGTAGCACAGATACGCAGTATTTT	CASSLVKTGTSGTSSTDTQYF
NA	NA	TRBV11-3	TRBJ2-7	TGTGCCAGCAGCTCCCAACCGGGGAGATGCTCCTACGAGCAGTACTTC	CASSSQPGRCSYEQYF
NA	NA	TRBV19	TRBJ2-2	TGTGCCAGTAGTATAGGGGGCGGGGAGCTGTTTTTT	CASSIGGGELFF
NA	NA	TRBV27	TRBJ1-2	TGTGCCAGCAGTACGACCGTTAACTATGGCTACACCTTC	CASSTTVNYGYTF
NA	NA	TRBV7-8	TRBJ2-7	TGTGCCAGCAGCCGAGCTGACTACTCCTACGAGCAGTACTTC	CASSRADYSYEQYF
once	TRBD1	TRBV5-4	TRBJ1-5	TGTGCCAGCAGTCGCGACAGGGCCAATCAGCCCCAGCATTTT	CASSRDRANQPQHF
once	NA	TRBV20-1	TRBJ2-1	TGCAGTGCGACGAGGGTAAATGAGCAGTTCTTC	CSATRVNEQFF
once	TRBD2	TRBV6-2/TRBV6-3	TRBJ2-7	TGTGCCAGCAGTTTAGCGGGAGTGGGGATCGAGCAGTACTTC	CASSLAGVGIEQYF
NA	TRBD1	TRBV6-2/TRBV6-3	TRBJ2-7	TGTGCCAGCAGTTACCCAAAACAGGGGCCCTACTACGAGCAGTACTTC	CASSYPKQGPYYEQYF
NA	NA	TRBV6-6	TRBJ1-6	TGTGCCAGCAGTTACAGTCTAAAGCATAATTCACCCCTCCACTTT	CASSYSLKHNSPLHF
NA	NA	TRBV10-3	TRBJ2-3	TGTGCCATCAGTGGGGGGGATACGCAGTATTTT	CAISGGDTQYF
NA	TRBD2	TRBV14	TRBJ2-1	TGTGCCAGCAGCCAATGGTTCCTAGCGGCCAATGAGCAGTTCTTC	CASSQWFLAANEQFF
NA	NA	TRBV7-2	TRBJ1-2	TGTGCCAGCAGCTTTAGCCGGGGGGCTGGTGGCTACACCTTC	CASSFSRGAGGYTF